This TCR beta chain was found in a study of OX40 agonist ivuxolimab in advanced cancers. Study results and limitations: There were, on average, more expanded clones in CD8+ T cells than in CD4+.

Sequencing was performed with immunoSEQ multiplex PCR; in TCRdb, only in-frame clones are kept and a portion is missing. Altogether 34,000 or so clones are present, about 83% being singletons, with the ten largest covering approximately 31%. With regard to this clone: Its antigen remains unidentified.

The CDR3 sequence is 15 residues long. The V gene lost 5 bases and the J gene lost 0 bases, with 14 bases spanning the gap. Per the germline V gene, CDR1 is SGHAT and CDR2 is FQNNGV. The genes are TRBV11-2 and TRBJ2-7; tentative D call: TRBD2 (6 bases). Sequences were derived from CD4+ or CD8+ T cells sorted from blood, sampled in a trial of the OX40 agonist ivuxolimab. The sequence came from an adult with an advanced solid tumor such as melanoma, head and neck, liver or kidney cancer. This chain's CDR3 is CASSLGFGSSYEQYF. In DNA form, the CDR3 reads TGTGCCAGCAGCCTTGGGTTCGGGAGCTCCTACGAGCAGTACTTC.